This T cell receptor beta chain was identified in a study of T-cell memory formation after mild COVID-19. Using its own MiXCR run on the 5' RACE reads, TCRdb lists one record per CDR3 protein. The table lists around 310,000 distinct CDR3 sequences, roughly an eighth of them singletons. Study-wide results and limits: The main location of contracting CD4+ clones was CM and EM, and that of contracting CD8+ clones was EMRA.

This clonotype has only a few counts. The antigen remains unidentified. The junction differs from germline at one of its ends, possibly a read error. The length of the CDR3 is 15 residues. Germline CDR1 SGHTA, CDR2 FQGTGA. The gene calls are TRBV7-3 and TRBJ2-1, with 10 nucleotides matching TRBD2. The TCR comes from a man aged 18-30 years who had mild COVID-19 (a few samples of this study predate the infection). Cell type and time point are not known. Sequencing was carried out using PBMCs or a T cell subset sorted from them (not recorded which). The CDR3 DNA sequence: TGTCCCAGCAGCTTAGGGACTAGCGTGTACAATGAGCAGTTCTTC. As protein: CPSSLGTSVYNEQFF.